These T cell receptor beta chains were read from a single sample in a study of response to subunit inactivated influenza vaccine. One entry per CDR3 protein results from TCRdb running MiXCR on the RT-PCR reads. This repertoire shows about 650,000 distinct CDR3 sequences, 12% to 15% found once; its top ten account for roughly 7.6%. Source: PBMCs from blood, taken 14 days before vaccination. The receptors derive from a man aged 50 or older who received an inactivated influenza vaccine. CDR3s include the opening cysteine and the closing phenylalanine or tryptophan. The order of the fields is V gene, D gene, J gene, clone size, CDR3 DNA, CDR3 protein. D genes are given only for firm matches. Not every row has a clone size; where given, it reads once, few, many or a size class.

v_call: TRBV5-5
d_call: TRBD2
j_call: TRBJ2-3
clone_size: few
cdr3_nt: TGTGCCAGCAGCTTGAGCGGGAGCCCAGATACGCAGTATTTT
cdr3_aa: CASSLSGSPDTQYF

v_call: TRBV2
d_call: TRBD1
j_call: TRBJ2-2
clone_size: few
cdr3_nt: TGTGCCAGCAGTGAAAGCGGCAGGGGGCGCGGGGAGCTGTTTTTT
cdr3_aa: CASSESGRGRGELFF

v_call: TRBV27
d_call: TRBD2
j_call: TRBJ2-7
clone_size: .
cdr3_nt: TGTGCCAGCAGTTTACTAGGCGGGAGGGCCGCGGGCGAGCAGTACTTC
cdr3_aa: CASSLLGGRAAGEQYF

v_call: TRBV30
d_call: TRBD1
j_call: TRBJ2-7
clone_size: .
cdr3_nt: TGTGCCTCACAGGGGCCTTCTCTCCGGGAGCAGTACTTC
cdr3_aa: CASQGPSLREQYF

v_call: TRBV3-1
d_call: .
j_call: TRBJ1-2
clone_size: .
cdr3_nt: TGTGCCAGCAGCCAGGACTTGGCCGTACGCGGCTATGGCTACACCTTC
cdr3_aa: CASSQDLAVRGYGYTF

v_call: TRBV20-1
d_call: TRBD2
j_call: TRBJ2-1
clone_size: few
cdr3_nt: TGCAGTGCTAGTGCAGCGGGAGGACCCATGTATGAGCAGTTCTTC
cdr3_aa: CSASAAGGPMYEQFF

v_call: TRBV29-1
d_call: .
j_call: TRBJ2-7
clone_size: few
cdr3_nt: TGCAGTTATAGCCAGGATAGCTACGAGCAGTACTTC
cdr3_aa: CSYSQDSYEQYF

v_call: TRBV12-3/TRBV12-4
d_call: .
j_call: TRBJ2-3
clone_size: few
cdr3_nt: TGTGCCAGCAGTTTAAGGAAGAGCACAGATACGCAGTATTTT
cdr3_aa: CASSLRKSTDTQYF

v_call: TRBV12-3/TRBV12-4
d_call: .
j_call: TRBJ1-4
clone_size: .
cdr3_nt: TGTGCCAGCAGTGTCGGGGAAAAACTGTTTTTT
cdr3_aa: CASSVGEKLFF

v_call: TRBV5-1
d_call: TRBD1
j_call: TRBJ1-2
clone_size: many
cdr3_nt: TGCGCCAGCAGCTTGCAGGGGGCCCTTTTAAATGGCTACACCTTC
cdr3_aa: CASSLQGALLNGYTF

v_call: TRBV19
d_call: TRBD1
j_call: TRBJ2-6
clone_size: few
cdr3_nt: TGTGCCAGTAGTACTTTGACAGGGAAAAGCTCTGGGGCCAACGTCCTGACTTTC
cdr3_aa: CASSTLTGKSSGANVLTF

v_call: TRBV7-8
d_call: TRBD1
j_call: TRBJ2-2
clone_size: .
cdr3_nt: TGTGCCAGCAGCTTAGTGGGGGGACAGGGGGCGAACGGGGAGCTGTTTTTT
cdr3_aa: CASSLVGGQGANGELFF

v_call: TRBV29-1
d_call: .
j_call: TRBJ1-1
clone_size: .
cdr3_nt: TGCAGCGTTGAAGTGCCGGGGCTGAACACTGAAGCTTTCTTT
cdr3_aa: CSVEVPGLNTEAFF

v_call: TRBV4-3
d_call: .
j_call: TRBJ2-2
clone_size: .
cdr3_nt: TGCGCCAGCAGCCAAGACCCGCGGGACTTCAGCACCGGGGAGCTGTTTTTT
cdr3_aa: CASSQDPRDFSTGELFF

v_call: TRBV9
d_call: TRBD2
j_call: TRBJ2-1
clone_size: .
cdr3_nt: TGTGCCAGCAGCAGCGGGGGGACTCTGCAGTTCTTC
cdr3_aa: CASSSGGTLQFF

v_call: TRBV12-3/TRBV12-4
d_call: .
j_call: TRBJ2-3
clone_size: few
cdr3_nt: TGTGCCAGCAGTTTTAGTATGGTGGGTGCTAGCACAGATACGCAGTATTTT
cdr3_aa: CASSFSMVGASTDTQYF

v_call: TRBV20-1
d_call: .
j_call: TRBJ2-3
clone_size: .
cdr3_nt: TGCAGTGCTAGAGAATACCCGAGCCGCACAGATACGCAGTATTTT
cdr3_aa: CSAREYPSRTDTQYF

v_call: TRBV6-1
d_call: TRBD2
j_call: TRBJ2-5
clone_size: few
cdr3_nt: TGTGCCAGCAGTAGCGGGACTAGAGGAGAGACCCAGTACTTC
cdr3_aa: CASSSGTRGETQYF

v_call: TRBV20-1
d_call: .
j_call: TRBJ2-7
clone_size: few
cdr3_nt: TGCAGTGCTAGCGTTGGTGCCAACTCCTACGAGCAGTACTTC
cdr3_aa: CSASVGANSYEQYF

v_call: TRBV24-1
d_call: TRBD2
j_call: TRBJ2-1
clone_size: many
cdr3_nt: TGTGCCACCGTAAATAGCGGGGGGCCCGACAATGAGCAGTTCTTC
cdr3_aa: CATVNSGGPDNEQFF

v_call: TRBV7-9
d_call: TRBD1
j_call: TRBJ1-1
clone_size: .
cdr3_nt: TGTGCCAGCAGACTACAGGGGGACTTTGAAGCTTTCTTT
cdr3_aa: CASRLQGDFEAFF

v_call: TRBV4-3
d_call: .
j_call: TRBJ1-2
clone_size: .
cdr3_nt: TGCGCCAGCAGCCAGCAAAACAGACATGGCTACACCTTC
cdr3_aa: CASSQQNRHGYTF

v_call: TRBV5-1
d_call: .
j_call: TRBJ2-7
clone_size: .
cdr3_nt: TGCGCCAGCAGCGGCACCGGGACCCTGGGAGAGCAGTACTTC
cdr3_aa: CASSGTGTLGEQYF

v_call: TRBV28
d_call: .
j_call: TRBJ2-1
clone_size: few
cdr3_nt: TGTGCCAGCAGTCCGCGGTCCCTGATGCGATGGGAGCAGTTCTTC
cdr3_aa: CASSPRSLMRWEQFF

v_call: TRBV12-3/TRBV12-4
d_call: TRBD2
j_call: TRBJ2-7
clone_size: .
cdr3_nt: TGTGCCAGCAGTTTATGGCGGGAGAGGAAAAACGAGCAGTACTTC
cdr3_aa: CASSLWRERKNEQYF

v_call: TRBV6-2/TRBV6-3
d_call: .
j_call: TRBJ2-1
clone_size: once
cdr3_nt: TGTGCCAGCAGATATGATTTTTACTACAATGAGCAGTTCTTC
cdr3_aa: CASRYDFYYNEQFF

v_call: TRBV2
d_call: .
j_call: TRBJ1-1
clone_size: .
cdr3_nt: TGTGCCAGCAGTGGCCAGGGAAGGACTGAAGCTTTCTTT
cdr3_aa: CASSGQGRTEAFF

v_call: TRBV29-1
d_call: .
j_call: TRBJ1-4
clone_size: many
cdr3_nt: TGCAGCGTTGCCCCGGAAACGGCGGGTGAAAAACTGTTTTTT
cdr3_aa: CSVAPETAGEKLFF

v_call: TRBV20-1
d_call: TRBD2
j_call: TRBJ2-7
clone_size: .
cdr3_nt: TGCAGTGCTAGTCGCCTAGCGGGGTACGAGCAGTACTTC
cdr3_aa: CSASRLAGYEQYF

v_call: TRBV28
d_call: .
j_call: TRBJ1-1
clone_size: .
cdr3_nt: TGTGCCAGCAGTTTCCCCGGACACGCGAACACTGAAGCTTTCTTT
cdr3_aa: CASSFPGHANTEAFF

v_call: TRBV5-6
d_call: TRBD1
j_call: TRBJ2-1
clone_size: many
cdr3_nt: TGTGCCAGCAGCTTGGTTTTGGACAGGGGAGGGAATGAGCAGTTCTTC
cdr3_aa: CASSLVLDRGGNEQFF